The 17 T cell receptor beta chains presented below share a single source sample, sequenced in a study of T cells in Graves' hyperthyroidism and ophthalmopathy. Amplification targeted TCR beta CDR3 regions from RNA transcripts. The TCR CDR3 first-round RT-PCR relied on the HTBI primer set. TCRdb re-called the multiplex PCR reads with MiXCR, one entry per CDR3 protein. The table records a few hundred thousand distinct CDR3 sequences, 46% of them present only once. Sequenced material: peripheral blood or thyroid tissue (not recorded which). The receptors were sampled from a woman in her late teens or twenties with Graves' hyperthyroidism.

This chain joins TRBV7-9 and TRBJ2-5, with TRBD1 identical over 11 bases. J was trimmed by 5 bases and V by 4 bases; bases with no gene match: 9. The CDR3 has 16 amino acids. The germline V gene encodes CDR1 SEHNR and CDR2 FQNEAQ (reference sequence). As DNA, the CDR3 is TGTGCCAGCAGCTCCGGGACAGGGGGGGAAGGGGAGACCCAGTACTTC. This translates into CASSSGTGGEGETQYF.

This clonotype has at least ten counts. The CDR3 coding sequence is TGCAGTGCTAGAGATTTTTCGGAAGGGGGAGCTAATTCACCCCTCCACTTT. It codes for CSARDFSEGGANSPLHF. The gene calls are TRBV20-1 and TRBJ1-6; tentatively, D is TRBD1 (6 bases). Per germline, CDR1 DFQATT and CDR2 SNEGSKA (reference sequence). The ends were cut back, 0 bases at V and 6 bases at J, with 18 bases in the middle. This CDR3 has 17 amino acids.

Note on this clonotype: A read error is possible here, since a much larger clone lies one base away. The conserved phenylalanine or tryptophan normally closing the CDR3 is absent here, so this likely arose from a read error. The chain links TRBV3-1 to TRBJ1-5; a possible D gene is TRBD1 (5 bases). The V and J ends lost 2 bases and 4 bases respectively, with 9 bases between them. Germline CDR1 LGHDT, CDR2 YNNKEL (reference sequence). CDR3 length: 14 amino acids. The chain's CDR3 is CASSQMTVNQPQHL. CDR3 sequence (DNA): TGTGCCAGCAGCCAAATGACAGTTAATCAGCCCCAGCATCTT.

This clonotype was detected many times. The V gene is TRBV13, the J gene TRBJ1-6, with a weak D call TRBD1 (6 bases). The CDR3 covers 15 residues. From germline, CDR1 is PRHDT and CDR2 FYEKMQ (reference sequence). The V and J ends lost 5 bases and 6 bases respectively, with 14 bases between them. CDR3 region: CASSPGGGSNSPLHF. In nucleotides, the CDR3 is TGTGCCAGCAGCCCCGGGGGGGGCAGTAATTCACCCCTCCACTTT. The whole variable domain, remainder taken from reference TRBV13 and TRBJ1-6, is AAGVIQSPRHLIKEKRETATLKCYPIPRHDTVYWYQQGPGQDPQFLISFYEKMQSDKGSIPDRFSAQQFSDYHSELNMSSLELGDSALYFCASSPGGGSNSPLHFGNGTRLTVT.

This clonotype occurred many times. The chain links TRBV10-3 to TRBJ2-7; weak D call: TRBD1 (6 bases). V lost 10 bases to trimming and J lost 3 bases, with 16 bases between them. Per germline, CDR1 ENHRY and CDR2 SYGVKD. This CDR3 region has 13 residues. In DNA, the CDR3 is TGTGCCACGTCCCGGGACAAAGACTACGAGCAGTACTTC. This encodes CATSRDKDYEQYF.

This clonotype was seen more than once but under ten times. The chain carries TRBV5-5 and TRBJ2-5; 10 bases match TRBD1. Germline V gene sequence: CDR1 SGHKS, CDR2 YYEKEE (reference sequence). Germline trimming cut 2 bases from V and 5 bases from J; bases unmatched to any gene: 9. The CDR3 contains 16 residues. CDR3 nucleotides: TGTGCCAGCAGCTTCACCGGGACAGGGGTCGGGGAGACCCAGTACTTC. Translated: CASSFTGTGVGETQYF.

The CDR3 sequence is CASTGLANYGYTF. The CDR3 DNA reads as TGTGCCAGCACTGGGCTAGCTAACTATGGCTACACCTTC. The gene calls are TRBV5-4 and TRBJ1-2; D call uncertain. V shed 6 bases and J shed 0 bases, with 9 bases lying between them. Germline loops: CDR1 SGHNT, CDR2 YYREEE (reference sequence). The CDR3 extends over 13 amino acids.

In this sample, this clonotype turned up a few times. V and J are TRBV29-1 and TRBJ2-7; 9 bases align to TRBD1. CDR1 is SQVTM, CDR2 ANQGSEA, per germline. The CDR3 runs to 11 residues. The CDR3 DNA sequence: TGCAGTTTGGACAGGGGCTACGAGCAGTACTTC. This sequence encodes CSLDRGYEQYF.

The V call is TRBV7-9, the J call TRBJ1-5; possibly TRBD1 for D (5 bases). V was shortened by 5 bases and J by 9 bases, with 11 bases between the two germline ends. Germline values: CDR1 SEHNR, CDR2 FQNEAQ (reference sequence). The CDR3 consists of 12 residues. The DNA of the CDR3 is TGTGCCAGCAGCGCGCGAGGGGCGCCCCAGCATTTT. It yields the protein CASSARGAPQHF.

Details on this clonotype: A much larger clone is a single base away; this may be a read error. This chain links TRBV6-6 with TRBJ1-6; D gene unclear. Germline V lookup: CDR1 MNHNY, CDR2 SVGAGI (reference sequence). The CDR3 is 14 amino acids. CDR3 residues: CVSSYVVRDSPLHF. The CDR3 DNA reads as TGTGTCAGCAGTTATGTAGTGAGGGATTCACCCCTCCACTTT.

The V call is TRBV29-1, the J call TRBJ1-1; 7 bases are shared with TRBD1. The CDR3 totals 12 residues. V dropped 7 bases and J dropped 5; count of bases not matched to a gene: 7. Germline loops: CDR1 SQVTM, CDR2 ANQGSEA. This CDR3 reads CSATGVLTEAFF. CDR3 bases: TGCAGCGCTACAGGGGTATTGACTGAAGCTTTCTTT.

This clonotype was counted ten times or more. The gene calls are TRBV20-1 and TRBJ1-1; unclear D gene. V shed 0 bases and J shed 3 bases, with 17 bases lying between them. CDR1 DFQATT and CDR2 SNEGSKA come from the germline V gene (reference sequence). The CDR3 has 16 residues. CDR3 in DNA: TGCAGTGCTAGAGATTCCAAAGAGGGCCCCGACACTGAAGCTTTCTTT. Translating gives CSARDSKEGPDTEAFF.

The chain uses TRBV9 and TRBJ2-7, with D perhaps TRBD1 or TRBD2 (6 bases each). Trimming left V 0 bases short and J 3 bases short, with 13 bases between. CDR3 size: 15 residues. Germline V lookup: CDR1 SGDLS, CDR2 YYNGEE. The CDR3 here is CASSVAPGDCYEQYF. CDR3 coding DNA: TGTGCCAGCAGCGTAGCTCCAGGGGACTGCTACGAGCAGTACTTC.

The V gene is TRBV15, the J gene TRBJ1-2, with D tentatively TRBD1 (6 bases). CDR3 length equals 15 residues. The V end lost 3 bases, the J end lost 1 base, and 12 bases lay between the germline ends. CDR1 and CDR2 from the germline V gene are LNHNV and YYDKDF (reference sequence). CDR3 sequence reads: CATSSGGRNNYGYTF. The CDR3 DNA is TGTGCCACCAGCAGTGGGGGGCGGAATAACTATGGCTACACCTTC.

Many counts were recorded for this clonotype. This chain joins TRBV24-1 and TRBJ2-5; D is possibly TRBD1 (5 bases). CDR1 and CDR2 from the germline V gene are KGHDR and SFDVKD. The CDR3 has 13 amino acids. Trimming left V 0 bases short and J 5 bases short, with 6 bases between. CDR3 in DNA: TGTGCCACCAGTGATTTGTCAGGGGAGACCCAGTACTTC. Translating gives CATSDLSGETQYF.

The sample holds one count of this clonotype. The V and J genes are TRBV20-1 and TRBJ2-2, with D unclear. This CDR3 comprises 15 residues. The germline V and J ends were trimmed by 5 bases and 2 bases, with 15 bases remaining between them. Germline V gene sequence: CDR1 DFQATT, CDR2 SNEGSKA (reference sequence). CDR3 DNA sequence: TGCAGTGCTCCAGAGAGCTCTGGAAACACCGGGGAGCTGTTTTTT. As protein: CSAPESSGNTGELFF.

J is TRBJ1-6 and V is TRBV30; D might be TRBD1 (6 bases). The germline CDR1 and CDR2 sequences are GTSNPN and SVGIG (reference sequence). The CDR3 is made up of 15 amino acids. V lost 5 bases and J lost 7, with 18 bases in between. CDR3 coding DNA: TGTGCCTGGGAGAGATACGGGACATCCAATTCACCCCTCCACTTT. Translation: CAWERYGTSNSPLHF.